One sample yielded the 20 T cell receptor beta chains listed below, sequenced in a study of regulatory T cells in long-lasting Graves disease (dated by TCRdb to the early 2020s). The method behind the library was multiplex PCR. Instrument used: Illumina HiSeq 4000. TCR beta libraries were built with iRepertoire HTBI primers and Arm-PCR amplification of CDR3 regions. TCRdb trimmed the raw reads at Q25, called clones with MiXCR and kept productive beta chains. Each entry is one CDR3 protein sequence, shown with its most common DNA and genes. The sample table holds about 430,000 distinct CDR3 sequences, of which around 20% were seen once. Of the sample, approximately 15% falls within the top ten clones. The sample's time point label, decoded: persistent/refractory GD, antithyroid drugs over 5 years with positive TRAb. For both TCR sequencing and RNA sequencing, RNA was extracted from PBMCs using TRIzol.

Here the sequenced sample was peripheral blood mononuclear cells (PBMCs), taken when the disease was refractory, from a patient treated with antithyroid drugs. The receptors were sampled from a female donor with Graves disease.

In its sample, this clonotype was seen many times. The chain couples TRBV11-2 to TRBJ1-1, with D hard to call. V was shortened by 0 bases and J by 2 bases, with 7 bases between the two germline ends. Germline V gene sequence: CDR1 SGHAT, CDR2 FQNNGV. The length of the CDR3 is 14 residues. The CDR3 DNA reads as TGTGCCAGCAGCTTAGACGTTCCCAACACTGAAGCTTTCTTT. It encodes CASSLDVPNTEAFF.

This clonotype has only a few counts. The gene calls are TRBV5-1 and TRBJ1-2; the D is unclear. This CDR3 has 13 residues. The V gene's germline CDR1 is SGHRS and CDR2 YFSETQ. V was shortened by 2 bases and J by 6 bases, with 11 bases between the two germline ends. In DNA, the CDR3 is TGCGCCAGCAGCTTTGCAGGAGAGGATGGCTACACCTTC. Protein sequence: CASSFAGEDGYTF.

This clonotype was counted many times. At one end, the junction sequence differs from germline, possibly due to a read error. This chain connects TRBV5-1 to TRBJ1-1; tentative D call: TRBD1 (5 bases). The CDR3 extends over 12 amino acids. CDR1 and CDR2 from the germline V gene are SGHRS and YFSETQ. DNA of the CDR3: TGCGCCAGCAGCGCCAATACAGGATACCCCATCTTT. It encodes CASSANTGYPIF.

This clonotype was recorded only once. The chain links TRBV4-1 to TRBJ1-2, with unresolved D. V was shortened by 0 bases and J by 3 bases, with 14 bases between the two germline ends. This CDR3 comprises 16 residues. CDR1 MGHRA and CDR2 YSYEKL come from the germline V gene. The CDR3 DNA follows: TGCGCCAGCAGCCAAGAAGGACTGTCAGACCACTATGGCTACACCTTC. It encodes CASSQEGLSDHYGYTF.

This clonotype was observed at least ten times. The CDR3 nucleotides are TGTGCCAGCAGTTTATCCGGACTAGCGGGAGTCTCCTACGAGCAGTACTTC. As protein: CASSLSGLAGVSYEQYF. This rearrangement joins TRBV28 to TRBJ2-7, with 13 bases that match TRBD2. Trimming cost V 1 base and J 0 bases; bases outside gene matches: 3. Germline loops: CDR1 MDHEN, CDR2 SYDVKM. This CDR3 spans 17 amino acids.

The rearrangement links TRBV9 to TRBJ2-3; D gene unclear. Trimming shortened V by 3 bases and J by 5 bases, and 7 bases separated the two germline ends. The V gene's germline CDR1 is SGDLS and CDR2 YYNGEE. This CDR3 comprises 12 residues. Here the CDR3 reads CASSDPEDTQYF. CDR3 DNA: TGTGCCAGCAGCGACCCCGAAGATACGCAGTATTTT.

V gene TRBV27 combines with J gene TRBJ2-3, with TRBD2 matching over 10 bases. With V trimmed by 3 bases and J by 0 bases, 9 bases remained unmatched. This CDR3 is 18 amino acids long. Germline V gene lookup returns CDR1 MNHEY and CDR2 SMNVEV (reference sequence). CDR3 in amino acids: CASSFQPATSGSTDTQYF. The CDR3 nucleotides read TGTGCCAGCAGTTTCCAACCGGCGACTAGCGGGAGCACAGATACGCAGTATTTT.

This clonotype was recorded many times. The genes are TRBV6-1 and TRBJ1-6, with 8 positions matching TRBD1. This CDR3 comprises 15 residues. Germline CDR1 is MNHNS and CDR2 is SASEGT. The junction had 6 bases not matched to a gene; V was cut back by 4 bases and J by 7 bases. The CDR3, as DNA: TGTGCCAGCAGTGCCGGACAGGGAAGGAATTCACCCCTCCACTTT. Protein: CASSAGQGRNSPLHF.

This clonotype was recorded a few times. This chain links TRBV20-1 with TRBJ2-7, with unresolved D. Trimming removed 5 bases at V and 2 bases at J, with 19 bases between. Per the germline V gene, CDR1 is DFQATT and CDR2 is SNEGSKA (reference sequence). This CDR3 has 15 residues. CDR3 residues: CSAFRTDNPTYEQYF. The CDR3 DNA reads as TGCAGTGCTTTTCGGACGGATAATCCGACCTACGAGCAGTACTTC.

V usage is TRBV12-3 or TRBV12-4 and J usage is TRBJ2-7; 9 bases map to TRBD1. The CDR3 consists of 15 residues. V trimming: 6 bases; J trimming: 1 base; junction bases outside the gene matches: 7. DNA for the CDR3: TGTGCCAGCAGCCCGGGGACAGGGAGGTCCTACGAGCAGTACTTC. Protein product: CASSPGTGRSYEQYF.

This clonotype was counted many times. The V gene is TRBV10-3, the J gene TRBJ1-1; no firm D call. The length of the CDR3 is 14 residues. Germline V gene sequence: CDR1 ENHRY, CDR2 SYGVKD. The V and J ends lost 2 bases and 4 bases respectively, with 11 bases between them. CDR3 region: CAISETTSVTEAFF. The DNA of the CDR3 is TGTGCCATCAGTGAGACTACAAGTGTCACTGAAGCTTTCTTT.

This clonotype was found a few times. This chain joins TRBV24-1 and TRBJ1-1; TRBD1 might be the D (5 bases). There are 12 residues in the CDR3. In germline, CDR1 is KGHDR, CDR2 SFDVKD. Trimming took 3 bases from V and 4 from J, leaving 5 bases between them. The CDR3 DNA reads TGTGCCACCAGTGATGGGGGCACTGAAGCTTTCTTT. Translated: CATSDGGTEAFF.

This clonotype was counted many times. The V and J genes are TRBV20-1 and TRBJ1-1, with D perhaps matching TRBD1 (6 bases). The V gene's germline CDR1 is DFQATT and CDR2 SNEGSKA (reference sequence). V dropped 3 bases and J dropped 11 bases, with 22 bases sitting between them. CDR3 length: 14 residues. CDR3 nucleotide sequence: TGCAGTGCTAGTCGACCCCGGGACACTCGGCGGGCTTTCTTT. It codes for CSASRPRDTRRAFF.

The V and J genes are TRBV29-1 and TRBJ2-2, with 9 bases matching TRBD1. The CDR3 is made up of 15 amino acids. Trimming took 6 bases from V and 7 from J; bases not matched to a gene: 12. Germline-derived CDR1 and CDR2 are SQVTM and ANQGSEA. The CDR3 DNA is TGCAGCGTGTCCTCCTGGACAGGGGTAGACGGGGAGCTGTTTTTT. It encodes CSVSSWTGVDGELFF.

The sample holds many counts of this clonotype. This CDR3 reads CASSNGGQGNTEAFF. The CDR3 nucleotides are TGTGCCAGCAGTAACGGGGGACAGGGGAACACTGAAGCTTTCTTT. J is TRBJ1-1 and V is TRBV28; 9 bases agree with TRBD1. Trimming at V came to 5 bases and at J to 1 base, leaving 5 bases not matched to a gene. Germline V lookup: CDR1 MDHEN, CDR2 SYDVKM. This CDR3 spans 15 amino acids.

The chain carries TRBV5-1 and TRBJ2-7; 9 bases match TRBD1. With 4 bases clipped from V and 1 base from J, the junction kept 9 bases outside the gene matches. Germline V lookup: CDR1 SGHRS, CDR2 YFSETQ. The CDR3 extends over 16 amino acids. The CDR3 sequence is CASSEEYRGPSYEQYF. The CDR3 DNA sequence: TGCGCCAGCAGCGAGGAATACAGGGGGCCGTCCTACGAGCAGTACTTC.

This clonotype was seen a few times. The J gene is TRBJ1-1, the V gene TRBV20-1, with D unclear. The CDR3 has 12 residues. CDR1 DFQATT and CDR2 SNEGSKA come from the germline V gene (reference sequence). V lost 4 bases and J 3 bases, leaving 9 bases between the germline ends. In DNA form, the CDR3 reads TGCAGTGCTAAGGAGGGCCACACTGAAGCTTTCTTT. This gives the protein CSAKEGHTEAFF.

This clonotype appeared a few times. The chain carries TRBV15 and TRBJ2-7; D unclear. Trimming removed 1 base at V and 3 bases at J, with 16 bases between. The CDR3 spans 16 residues. CDR1 is LNHNV, CDR2 YYDKDF, per germline (reference sequence). The CDR3 loop reads CATSRVGQSSYYEQYF. The CDR3 nucleotides are TGTGCCACCAGCAGAGTCGGCCAGTCATCTTACTACGAGCAGTACTTC.

This clonotype was counted once. This may be a read error, as it is one base from a much larger clone. The chain employs TRBV20-1 and TRBJ2-5; D unclear. Germline assignment: CDR1 DFQATT and CDR2 SNEGSKA (reference sequence). The CDR3 spans 13 residues. The CDR3 DNA reads as TGCAGTGCTAGTATCCAGAGCCGAGAGATCCAGTACTTC. It is translated as CSASIQSREIQYF.

The V call is TRBV28, the J call TRBJ2-3; 8 bases line up with TRBD2. The CDR3 is 17 residues long. CDR1 is MDHEN, CDR2 SYDVKM, per germline. V lost 6 bases to trimming and J lost 3 bases; unmatched junction nucleotides: 14. The CDR3 nucleotides are TGTGCCAGCAGCGGCCCGGGACTAGTCGAGGGGACAGATACGCAGTATTTT. Translating gives CASSGPGLVEGTDTQYF.